The T cell receptor beta chain under discussion was sequenced for a study of blood T cells in healthy people across ages. The authors ran a second PCR of about 6 to 11 cycles using a sample-barcoded 5' primer and a J-beta primer mix. Every sample produced at least 2.5 million CDR3-containing paired-end reads. TCRdb re-analysed the 5' RACE reads in MiXCR, keeping a single row per CDR3 protein. The sample includes about 760,000 distinct CDR3 sequences, around 25% of them seen just once. This clonotype was seen a single time. This sample also appeared in a second study, on T cells of mothers and their children. That work states: Three healthy Caucasian mothers and their six children were the donors. A slight, non-significant increase in overlap was found for related mother-child pairs relative to unrelated pairs.

Sequencing input: blood. The sequence was obtained from a boy aged 10-17 years in good health.

CDR3 sequence (DNA): TGCAGTGCTAGGAGAAGCTCTGGGGCCAACGTCCTGACTTTC. As protein: CSARRSSGANVLTF. The chain has TRBV20-1 and TRBJ2-6; D is unresolved. V gave up 3 bases and J gave up 0 bases, with 6 bases separating them. Germline V gene lookup returns CDR1 DFQATT and CDR2 SNEGSKA (reference sequence). The CDR3 is 14 amino acids.